Presented here are 14 T cell receptor beta chains from one specimen sequenced in a study of early T cells in non-severe SARS-CoV-2 infection. TCRdb re-analysed the 5' RACE reads in MiXCR, keeping a single row per CDR3 protein. In the table there are about 71,000 distinct CDR3 sequences, roughly 12% of which are singletons. This sample comprised whole blood, obtained at baseline. These receptors were taken from an adult who was a healthcare worker with PCR-confirmed SARS-CoV-2 infection or an uninfected control (not recorded which).

This rearrangement joins TRBV29-1 to TRBJ1-2; no clear D gene. V was cut by 6 bases and J by 1 base, with 15 bases left in between. Germline CDR1 is SQVTM and CDR2 is ANQGSEA. The CDR3 sequence is 14 residues long. CDR3 region: CSVQSGEGNYGYTF. The CDR3 DNA follows: TGCAGCGTCCAGTCAGGAGAGGGTAACTATGGCTACACCTTC.

The rearrangement links TRBV2 to TRBJ1-6; D gene uncertain. This CDR3 is built from 14 residues. Trimming stripped 3 bases from V and 5 bases from J, with 8 bases between. Germline-derived CDR1 and CDR2 are SNHLY and FYNNEI. CDR3 sequence (DNA): TGTGCCAGCAGTGATTGGGGAAATAATTCACCCCTCCACTTT. Its protein product is CASSDWGNNSPLHF.

Many counts were recorded for this clonotype. The V gene is TRBV7-8, the J gene TRBJ1-2, with D perhaps matching TRBD1 (6 bases). V lost 6 bases to trimming and J lost 4 bases, with 15 bases between them. The CDR3 is 14 amino acids. The germline CDR1 and CDR2 sequences are SGHVS and FQNEAQ. CDR3 bases: TGTGCCAGCAGATCAACAGGGATGGGCTATGGCTACACCTTC. It encodes CASRSTGMGYGYTF.

The table lists this clonotype with a few counts. This chain connects TRBV12-3 or TRBV12-4 to TRBJ1-1; maybe TRBD1 (5 bases). V was trimmed by 5 bases and J by 4 bases, leaving 20 bases between them. The CDR3 sequence is 16 residues long. The CDR3 is CASSARGAGTFTEAFF. In nucleotides, the CDR3 is TGTGCCAGCAGTGCGAGAGGGGCCGGAACTTTCACTGAAGCTTTCTTT.

This clonotype has at least ten counts. The V and J genes are TRBV9 and TRBJ2-1, with 10 bases matching TRBD2. This CDR3 is built from 14 residues. CDR1 is SGDLS and CDR2 is YYNGEE in the germline V gene. J lost 4 bases, V lost 2 bases, and 0 bases had no gene match. The CDR3 sequence is CASSVSGGYNEQFF. In DNA, the CDR3 is TGTGCCAGCAGCGTTAGCGGGGGGTACAATGAGCAGTTCTTC.

This clonotype has just a few counts. V gene TRBV4-1 combines with J gene TRBJ2-6, with D perhaps being TRBD1 or TRBD2 (5 bases each). This CDR3 region has 16 residues. Trimming stripped 7 bases from V and 0 bases from J, with 13 bases between. CDR1 and CDR2 (germline): MGHRA, YSYEKL. CDR3 protein: CASTDGASSGANVLTF. CDR3 in DNA: TGCGCCAGCACCGACGGGGCCAGCTCTGGGGCCAACGTCCTGACTTTC.

There are many counts of this clonotype. The chain has TRBV2 and TRBJ2-6, with TRBD1 matching over 8 bases. This CDR3 spans 16 amino acids. Germline V gives CDR1 SNHLY, CDR2 FYNNEI. Trimming removed 10 bases from V and 0 bases from J; junction bases left unmatched: 8. CDR3 nucleotides: TGTGCCATTAAGGGACAGGCGAACTCTGGGGCCAACGTCCTGACTTTC. Protein sequence: CAIKGQANSGANVLTF.

In nucleotides, the CDR3 is TGTGCCAGCAGCTTAGACCGGGACAGGGGGCCCAATCAGCCCCAGCATTTT. Protein product: CASSLDRDRGPNQPQHF. The gene calls are TRBV11-2 and TRBJ1-5; TRBD1 aligns across 12 bases. Germline trimming cut 0 bases from V and 3 bases from J; bases unmatched to any gene: 3. Germline V CDR1 and CDR2: SGHAT, FQNNGV. CDR3 length equals 17 residues.

This clonotype was counted only a few times. The J gene is TRBJ1-5, the V gene TRBV12-3 or TRBV12-4; tentatively, D is TRBD1 (5 bases). The CDR3 has 14 amino acids. V shed 3 bases and J shed 5 bases, with 11 bases lying between them. CDR3 region: CASSLFGGDQPQHF. The CDR3 bases are TGTGCCAGCAGTTTGTTCGGGGGGGATCAGCCCCAGCATTTT.

This clonotype was found many times. The chain is built from TRBV6-6 and TRBJ1-1, with a tentative D call TRBD1 (6 bases). The CDR3 consists of 11 residues. The V and J ends lost 4 bases and 11 bases respectively, with 11 bases between them. The germline gives CDR1 MNHNY, CDR2 SVGAGI (reference sequence). CDR3 in amino acids: CASSFNQGAFF. The CDR3 DNA reads TGTGCCAGCAGTTTCAACCAGGGGGCTTTCTTT.

This chain uses TRBV20-1 with TRBJ1-6; D ambiguous. Germline CDR1 reads DFQATT; CDR2 reads SNEGSKA (reference sequence). V was cut by 0 bases and J by 7 bases, with 13 bases left in between. CDR3 length: 15 amino acids. The CDR3 loop is CSAREAPGVNSPLHF. DNA for the CDR3: TGCAGTGCTAGAGAGGCCCCCGGTGTCAATTCACCCCTCCACTTT.

The chain links TRBV10-2 to TRBJ2-3, with 9 bases that match TRBD1. The CDR3 covers 17 residues. Unmatched junction bases numbered 7, after V lost 2 bases and J lost 1 base. CDR1 and CDR2 (germline): WSHSY, SAAADI. Written as DNA, the CDR3 is TGCGCCAGCAGTGAGATGGGCAGACAGGGGGGCACAGATACGCAGTATTTT. Protein: CASSEMGRQGGTDTQYF.

This chain connects TRBV7-9 to TRBJ2-7; perhaps D is TRBD1 or TRBD2 (5 bases each). V dropped 0 bases and J dropped 6 bases, with 18 bases sitting between them. The CDR3 has 16 amino acids. The germline V gene encodes CDR1 SEHNR and CDR2 FQNEAQ (reference sequence). The CDR3 nucleotides read TGTGCCAGCAGCTTAGCGAGGGGCGCGGGTCAAGGCGAGCAGTACTTC. Protein: CASSLARGAGQGEQYF.

At least ten counts were recorded for this clonotype. The chain combines TRBV15 with TRBJ2-5; maybe TRBD1 (6 bases). From germline, CDR1 is LNHNV and CDR2 YYDKDF (reference sequence). CDR3 length: 15 residues. V lost 0 bases, J lost 1 base, and 9 bases lay in between. As DNA, the CDR3 is TGTGCCACCAGCAGAGAGCAGGGGCCCCAAGAGACCCAGTACTTC. Translation: CATSREQGPQETQYF.